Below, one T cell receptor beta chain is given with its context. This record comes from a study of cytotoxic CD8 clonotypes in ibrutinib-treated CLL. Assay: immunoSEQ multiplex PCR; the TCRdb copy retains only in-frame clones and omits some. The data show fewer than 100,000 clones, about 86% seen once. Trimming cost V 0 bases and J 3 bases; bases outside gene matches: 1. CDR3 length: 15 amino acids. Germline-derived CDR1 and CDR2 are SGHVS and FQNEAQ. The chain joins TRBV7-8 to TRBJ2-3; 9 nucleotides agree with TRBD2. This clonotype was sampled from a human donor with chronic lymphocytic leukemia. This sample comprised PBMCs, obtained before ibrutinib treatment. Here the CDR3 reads CASSLASGRTDTQYF. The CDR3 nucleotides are TGTGCCAGCAGCTTAGCGAGCGGGAGGACAGATACGCAGTATTTT.